The rows below give T cell receptor beta chains drawn from one sample of a study of cytomegalovirus exposure and HLA in healthy donors. Sequencing used immunoSEQ multiplex PCR; TCRdb keeps in-frame clones, though not all of them. The sample has roughly 200,000 clones, 77% seen once. Material: PBMCs. The receptors come from a woman in her fifties or sixties in good health and CMV-seropositive. The CDR3 runs from the conserved cysteine through the conserved F or W. The order of the fields is V gene, D gene, J gene, clone size, CDR3 DNA, CDR3 protein. D genes are given only for firm matches. Rows may omit the clone size; those that give it use once, few, many or a size class.

TRBV5-1	NA	TRBJ1-1	NA	TGCGCCAGCAGCTTGGTGGGGGGGACGGAAAGGACTGAAGCTTTCTTT	CASSLVGGTERTEAFF
TRBV7-9	TRBD1	TRBJ2-7	NA	TGTGCCAGCAACACCGGGACAGGGGCCTACGAGCAGTACTTC	CASNTGTGAYEQYF
TRBV19	TRBD1	TRBJ1-5	NA	TGTGCCAGTAGTGGGACAGCCAACAATCAGCCCCAGCATTTT	CASSGTANNQPQHF
TRBV7-2	TRBD2	TRBJ2-1	NA	TGTGCCAGCAGCCGTTATACTAGCGATGAGCAGTTCTTC	CASSRYTSDEQFF
TRBV5-1	NA	TRBJ1-5	NA	TGCGCCAGCAGCTTGGGGACAGCTAATAGCAATCAGCCCCAGCATTTT	CASSLGTANSNQPQHF
TRBV5-1	NA	TRBJ1-4	NA	TGCGCCAGCACCCCTCAGGGTAGTGTCGAAAAACTGTTTTTT	CASTPQGSVEKLFF
TRBV27	NA	TRBJ1-1	once	TGTGCCAGCGCCCTAGGGAGGGGCACTGAAGCTTTCTTT	CASALGRGTEAFF
TRBV9	TRBD1	TRBJ1-2	NA	TGTGCCAGCAGCGTAGTGCCGACAGGGTCTAACTATGGCTACACCTTC	CASSVVPTGSNYGYTF
TRBV5-1	TRBD2	TRBJ2-2	NA	TGCGCCAGCAGCTCAGATAGCGGGAGCGGCACCGGGGAGCTGTTTTTT	CASSSDSGSGTGELFF
TRBV5-1	NA	TRBJ2-3	NA	TGCGCCAGCAGCACCTATACCTCGGCGGTCGATACGCAGTATTTT	CASSTYTSAVDTQYF
TRBV5-4	TRBD2	TRBJ2-5	NA	TGTGCCAGCAGCTCGAAAATGGGGACTAGCGGGGGAACCGCTGAGACCCAGTACTTC	CASSSKMGTSGGTAETQYF
TRBV5-5	NA	TRBJ1-5	NA	TGTGCCAGCATCCTTGGCCTGGGGGAGGGTCAGCCCCAGCATTTT	CASILGLGEGQPQHF
TRBV7-2	NA	TRBJ1-5	NA	TGTGCCAGCAGCTTACGGGGTAGAAGCAATCAGCCCCAGCATTTT	CASSLRGRSNQPQHF
TRBV5-1	NA	TRBJ2-7	once	TGCGCCAGCAGCTTGTCTTACGCGGACTACGAGCAGTACTTC	CASSLSYADYEQYF
TRBV6-5	NA	TRBJ2-1	once	TGTGCCAGCAGTTATAGGGCGGGTGAGCAGTTCTTC	CASSYRAGEQFF
TRBV5-1	NA	TRBJ2-3	NA	TGCGCCAGCAGCTTGGGTTCAGGAGGAGATACGCAGTATTTT	CASSLGSGGDTQYF
TRBV7-2	NA	TRBJ2-7	NA	TGTGCCAGCAGCTTAGACAGCTCCTACGAGCAGTACTTC	CASSLDSSYEQYF
TRBV28	TRBD1	TRBJ1-2	NA	TGTGCCAGCAGGACAGGGGACTATGGCTACACCTTC	CASRTGDYGYTF
TRBV6-6	TRBD1	TRBJ2-5	NA	TGTGCCAGCAGTTTGGGACAGTACCAAGAGACCCAGTACTTC	CASSLGQYQETQYF
TRBV7-2	TRBD1	TRBJ2-3	once	TGTGCCAGCGCGACAGGGGGCGCGGCAGATACGCAGTATTTT	CASATGGAADTQYF
TRBV18	NA	TRBJ2-2	once	TGTGCCAGCTCACCGGGTCCCGGGGTCACCGGGGAGCTGTTTTTT	CASSPGPGVTGELFF